This TCR beta chain was sequenced during a study of graft-versus-host responses after intestinal transplantation. Study in general: Each recipient received anti-thymocyte globulin induction, then tacrolimus and steroids for about three years. Overall study findings and caveats: Peak GvH clone levels in circulation were associated with early post-transplant HvG declines. Recipient-marrow GvH clones were detected, some having first appeared in ileum or blood.

Trimming at V came to 5 bases and at J to 1 base, leaving 6 bases not matched to a gene. The germline V gene encodes CDR1 SGHTA and CDR2 FQGTGA. This CDR3 is built from 16 residues. In the case of this clone: Its specificity is unknown.

This table comes from immunoSEQ multiplex PCR, and its TCRdb copy is limited to in-frame clones, with some not included. The sample lists 100,000 or so clones, roughly nine tenths seen once, with approximately 0.18% in the top ten. This chain connects TRBV7-3 to TRBJ2-2, with 8 bases identical to TRBD1. Sample: unstimulated CD4+ T cells sorted from spleen or lymph node cells, taken before transplant. The clonotype originates from a human donor who was the organ donor for an intestinal transplant. Here the CDR3 reads CASSPSDRGNTGELFF. The CDR3 DNA is TGTGCCAGCAGCCCATCCGACAGGGGGAACACCGGGGAGCTGTTTTTT.